This T cell receptor beta chain was captured by sequencing in a study of blood T cell repertoires in COVID-19. Study as a whole: The samples span acute and convalescent COVID-19 from the United States, Italy and Spain. The cDNA or gDNA used as material had been derived from T cells, B-cell-depleted T cells, or PBMCs.

Study processing details: The assay estimated nucleated cells by amplifying reference gene primers. Sequencing used immunoSEQ multiplex PCR; TCRdb keeps in-frame clones, though not all of them. V and J calls and clone size are as listed in that table; D and trimming were resolved from the DNA. The table includes around 140,000 clones, roughly 90% detected once. The CDR3 has 19 amino acids. The trim removed 0 bases at V and 1 base at J, leaving 13 bases unmatched. CDR1 is SGHAT and CDR2 is FQNNGV in the germline V gene. The chain has TRBV11-2 and TRBJ2-5; TRBD1 matches at 8 bases. The origin of this receptor is a woman in her 50s with acute or convalescent COVID-19. Sequencing was performed on peripheral blood. The CDR3 here is CASSLDLEGQVLSQETQYF. The CDR3 DNA sequence: TGTGCCAGCAGCTTAGATTTGGAGGGACAGGTCCTATCCCAAGAGACCCAGTACTTC.